The entry below describes one TCR beta chain. The sample originates from a study of cytomegalovirus exposure and HLA in healthy donors. The primer mix had 60 Vbeta and 13 Jbeta primers. The table came from immunoSEQ multiplex PCR; TCRdb's copy has only in-frame clones and leaves some out. The top ten hold around 3.1% of the sample, which has about 52,000 clones, around 70% seen once. Trimming stripped 7 bases from V and 6 bases from J, with 16 bases between. The CDR3 runs to 13 residues. The germline gives CDR1 SGHTA, CDR2 FQGNSA. V gene TRBV7-2 combines with J gene TRBJ2-7; TRBD1 might be the D (6 bases). This clonotype was obtained from a man aged 18-30 years in good health and CMV-seronegative. Material: PBMCs. The CDR3 DNA reads as TGTGCCAGCACCAAAAAGGGGGTTACCGAGCAGTACTTC. This sequence encodes CASTKKGVTEQYF. Full variable domain (remainder filled in from reference TRBV7-2 and TRBJ2-7): GAGVSQSPSNKVTEKGKDVELRCDPISGHTALYWYRQSLGQGLEFLIYFQGNSAPDKSGLPSDRFSAERTGGSVSTLTIQRTQQEDSAVYLCASTKKGVTEQYFGPGTRLTVT.